This T cell receptor (beta chain) was recovered during a study of cytomegalovirus exposure and HLA in healthy donors (dated by TCRdb to between 2016 and 2019). Background on the whole study: According to an earlier analysis of a few hundred of the donors, 150 million to 200 million T cells yielded 90 million to 140 million unique TCR beta sequences and around 280 Gb of sequence data. A later genetic analysis used genome-wide SNP genotypes for about 55% of the 666 donors, treating that subset as a discovery cohort. HLA typing included class I and class II loci at four-digit resolution. To predict cytomegalovirus infection status, the study brought together high-throughput TCR immunosequencing, statistical association of individual TCRs with disease status, and machine learning. The aim of the study was to test whether cataloging public T cell receptors could identify signatures of past pathogen exposure. In the later analysis, no new phenotypic data were used to find candidate immune exposures; instead, reliance was placed on TCR beta sequences and their occurrence across donors. To decide whether each TCR beta V gene segment behaved as functional or pseudogenic, an earlier analysis of fewer than 750 of the donors relied on high-throughput TCR beta sequencing. Donor age, sex, ethnicity and CMV serostatus were collected together with the repertoire data. The number of typed donors differed by locus: about 620-640 for A, B, C, DRB1 and DQB1; approximately 530 for DQA1; 600 to 610 for DPA1; and approximately 450 for DPB1. Because of strong linkage in the cohort, 5 or 6 DR-DQ haplotypes were treated as single units for association and clustering. A separate validation cohort of roughly 130 different subjects was used in addition to the roughly 720-subject first cohort. The genetic ancestry cluster associated with self-reported Caucasian donors included roughly 84% of the roughly 400 genotyped donors. The study profiled the T cell repertoires of approximately 700 subjects by immunosequencing and related them to cytomegalovirus serostatus. An early release covering roughly 640 HLA-typed donors comprised around 300 gigabases of sequencing data and approximately 85 million unique TCR sequences. A later analysis re-analyzed previously published TCR beta repertoires from 600 to 850 donors and added high-resolution HLA genotyping to study TCR occurrence patterns. Across approximately 420 genotyped donors of the cohort, an average of about 220,000 unique TCR beta nucleotide sequences per donor were sequenced, and around 19% of those sequences were non-productive. Every discovery cohort repertoire had been produced on one sequencing platform. What the authors observed across the whole study: This cohort had only TCR beta chains sequenced, and the lack of alpha or paired-chain data limited which features could be detected. Immune exposure information for the cohort was limited to CMV serostatus. In a later analysis, the rate of TCR association differed among HLA loci, with DRB1 alleles having the most associated TCRs and HLA-C alleles having the fewest. According to a later analysis, parvovirus B19, influenza, CMV and Epstein-Barr virus appeared linked to several top co-occurrence clusters. In a later analysis, HLA-associated TCR beta chains showed more clonal expansion and lower generation probabilities than non-associated chains that were equally common. Broadly in line with IMGT annotations, most TCR beta V segments showed up in productive rearrangements about 87% or about 30% of the time in an earlier analysis of some 590 of the donors. The study listed 170 or so TCR beta chains as associated with cytomegalovirus. Across donors, most TCR sequences were observed very rarely, whereas some public TCRs were present in many individuals. Some IMGT-functional V segments, including TRBV6-2 and TRBV6-3, could not be told apart with the 87-base-pair reads, so those segments were excluded. According to a later analysis, most CMV-associated TCR beta chains appeared to be HLA-restricted, and the HLA associations seemed to be driven largely by CMV exposure. It was suggested by the authors that the approach could potentially be generalized to other disease states and immunological phenotypes. In vitro tests confirmed that three of the cytomegalovirus-associated TCR beta chains recognize cytomegalovirus antigens. Assigning TCR associations to individual alleles was difficult when HLA alleles, especially DR and DQ, strongly co-occurred. Because counts were too low, about 15 rarely observed V segments, including chromosome 9 orphons, were left out of the earlier analysis of a few hundred of the donors. Because HLA typing was missing for some donors at each locus, association tests included only the typed subset. The classifier was reported to diagnose cytomegalovirus status with high specificity and sensitivity in both the original and validation cohorts. The presence/absence analyses assumed that sequencing depth was roughly uniform across donors, and that assumption may not be true. A further reported finding was that TCR beta sequences accurately predicted the HLA-A and HLA-B alleles for most subjects in the first cohort. An association between a missense DCLRE1C variant and V-gene and J-gene trimming of TCR beta chains was found in a later genetic analysis and replicated in an independent cohort. A group of highly shared sequence variants was considered likely to be a technical artifact of the sequencing pipeline. Correlated functional status among segregating V segments might reflect linkage disequilibrium, but an unknown experimental factor could not be ruled out. In a later analysis, 15,000 to 20,000 TCR beta sequences were associated with specific HLA alleles at a false discovery rate of 0.05. A later genetic analysis reported fewer N-insertions in productive TCRs among donors in an Asian-associated ancestry cluster than the roughly 640-donor mean.

As concerns this clone: Its target antigen remains unknown. Base qualities were left out, and no much larger clone turns up one base away.

Libraries were made using the immunoSEQ multiplex PCR assay. For the multiplex PCR, a mixture combining 60 forward primers for TCR Vbeta segments and 13 reverse primers for TCR Jbeta segments was used. The CDR3 region of rearranged TCR beta genes was amplified from genomic DNA with a multiplex PCR assay. On the Illumina HiSeq System, the amplified TCR beta libraries were sequenced as 87-base-pair reads. The authors processed their data as follows. In a later analysis, roughly 80 million unique TCR beta chains were counted across the roughly 610 repertoires, and roughly 11 million of these chains were shared by at least two donors. Raw reads were error-corrected and collapsed into unique sequences by a nearest-neighbor algorithm in which closely related sequences were merged to remove PCR and sequencing errors. V, D and J gene segments were assigned by aligning CDR3 sequences to IMGT reference sequences. For a sequence to be retained, a match of at least six nucleotides to both a V gene segment and a J gene segment was required. Rearrangements were called productive when the CDR3 lacked stop codons and stayed in frame with V and J; all others were non-productive. CDR3 was defined by IMGT convention, running from the second conserved V-encoded cysteine to the conserved J-encoded phenylalanine. Sequences without an unambiguous match to a single V gene segment were excluded from the earlier analysis of a few hundred of the donors. In an earlier analysis of 587 of the donors, V segments were called functional above 56.7% productive rearrangements and were called segregating when the between-donor standard deviation exceeded 5%. To diagnose cytomegalovirus status from the catalog of TCR beta chain sequences, a statistical classification framework was built. In a later analysis, V and J genes were assigned by comparing TCR nucleotide sequences against IMGT/GENE-DB human TR gene sequences. The TCRdist pipeline was used in a later analysis to assign CDR3 sequences and most-parsimonious VDJ recombination scenarios. In a later analysis, every TCR beta chain was defined by the combination of its CDR3 amino acid sequence and its V-gene family, and reads without a unique V-gene family were dropped. In a later analysis, 500 to 700 highly shared, low-generation-probability nucleotide sequences were removed to address suspected cross-contamination and a sequencing artifact. A later analysis calculated a clonal expansion index for each public chain from normalized within-repertoire ranks of inferred template counts. A later analysis computed generation probabilities with a VDJ recombination model fitted to out-of-frame rearrangements, and checked the results against IGoR. Hypergeometric tests were used in a later analysis to score TCR-TCR, TCR-HLA and TCR-CMV co-occurrence, with a repertoire-size bias correction applied to the TCR pairs. A later analysis estimated false discovery rates by permuting HLA or CMV assignments 20 times. In a later analysis, co-occurring TCRs were grouped with DBSCAN, and TCRdist sequence similarity was added when clustering was performed within HLA-allele-positive subsets. Repertoires with fewer than 30,000 or more than 120,000 public chains were left out of co-occurrence clustering, as were five repertoires with anomalous nucleotide sharing. TCRdb re-hosts the immuneACCESS table, in-frame sequences only. Its copies lack some clones; in the studies checked, an unresolved V gene accounts for under half of them, and the cause for the rest is not known. The D gene and trimming were derived from the DNA, and the V and J assignments and clone size from that table. In this sample the table shows approximately 140,000 clones, about 85% of which occur a single time. The ten top clones hold 2.5% to 3.5% of the sample.

CDR1 and CDR2 (SEHNR, FQNEAQ) derive from the germline V gene (reference sequence). Counted from cysteine to phenylalanine, this CDR3 has 18 amino acids. CDR3 DNA is the only sequence kept; it has 54 bases, read in frame from the first base. Germline trimming amounts to 4 bases on V and 6 bases on J, with 11 as the count of junction bases outside the gene matches. The cohort consisted of fewer than 700 healthy bone marrow donors. All cohort members were sampled while nominally healthy, although unrecorded immune exposures were likely present. The donor was CMV seronegative and was included in the group of under 450 seronegative cohort members. Every donor gave a peripheral blood sample, and the peripheral blood mononuclear cells from that sample were used for TCR beta sequencing. The Qiagen DNeasy Blood Extraction Kit was used to extract genomic DNA from the blood cell samples.

Material for sequencing was PBMCs. This sequence originates from a female donor in good health and CMV-seronegative. The chain links TRBV7-9 with TRBJ2-1, with 14 bases aligning to TRBD2. CDR3 reads: CASSSFGTSGSRGNEQFF. At the DNA level, the sequence is TGTGCCAGCAGCTCGTTCGGGACTAGCGGGAGTCGCGGCAATGAGCAGTTCTTC.